The 10 T cell receptor beta chains reported below all come from one sample, sequenced in a study of regulatory T cells in long-lasting Graves disease. The authors built TCR beta libraries using iRepertoire HTBI primers and Arm-PCR of CDR3 regions. TCRdb processed the multiplex PCR reads anew with MiXCR; each CDR3 protein has one entry. The table has hundreds of thousands of distinct CDR3 sequences, roughly 13% seen once. Time point described: newly diagnosed GD, antithyroid drugs for less than 3 months. From RNA extracted from PBMCs, the TCR library was made. These same data were also listed under a study on T cells in Graves' hyperthyroidism and ophthalmopathy.

The material was peripheral blood mononuclear cells (PBMCs), obtained at new diagnosis, from a patient treated with antithyroid drugs. Source of these receptors: a man between 25 and 39 years old with Graves disease.

This clonotype was observed at least ten times. The V gene is TRBV27, the J gene TRBJ2-1; D remains ambiguous. In germline, CDR1 is MNHEY, CDR2 SMNVEV (reference sequence). The CDR3 covers 13 residues. Trimming left V 4 bases short and J 8 bases short, with 12 bases between. CDR3 protein: CASSSSPPDEQFF. The CDR3 coding sequence is TGTGCCAGCAGTTCGAGCCCCCCGGATGAGCAGTTCTTC.

This clonotype appeared many times. The chain carries TRBV3-1 and TRBJ2-1; no definite D call. Trimming stripped 3 bases from V and 9 bases from J, with 6 bases between. CDR3 length: 11 residues. The V gene's germline CDR1 is LGHDT and CDR2 YNNKEL (reference sequence). The CDR3 coding sequence is TGTGCCAGCAGCCAGGGTATTGAGCAGTTCTTC. It translates to CASSQGIEQFF.

This clonotype turned up a few times. The genes are TRBV19 and TRBJ1-5; the D is unclear. Germline CDR1 and CDR2: LNHDA and SQIVND (reference sequence). There are 14 residues in the CDR3. V was trimmed by 6 bases and J by 2 bases, leaving 11 bases between them. CDR3 bases: TGTGCCAGTAGCGGGCATTCGCGCAATCAGCCCCAGCATTTT. Its protein product is CASSGHSRNQPQHF.

This clonotype was observed many times. A read error may account for a junction end that differs from germline. The J gene is TRBJ1-4, the V gene TRBV5-1; D perhaps matches TRBD1 (5 bases). The CDR3 totals 14 residues. CDR1 SGHRS and CDR2 YFSETQ come from the germline V gene. The CDR3 DNA follows: TGTGCCAGCAGTTTGAGGGGTACTAATGAAAAACTGTTTTTT. Its translation is CASSLRGTNEKLFF.

This clonotype was detected only a few times. This sequence joins TRBV30 and TRBJ1-4, with D possibly TRBD1 on 5 matching bases. V shed 0 bases and J shed 0 bases, with 14 bases lying between them. CDR3 length: 17 amino acids. The germline CDR1 and CDR2 sequences are GTSNPN and SVGIG (reference sequence). CDR3 sequence: CAWSVWGGSATNEKLFF. CDR3 sequence (DNA): TGTGCCTGGAGTGTATGGGGCGGGTCTGCAACTAATGAAAAACTGTTTTTT.

This clonotype was counted ten times or more. This chain connects TRBV27 to TRBJ1-5, with D unresolved. The CDR3 is 13 amino acids. Trimming took 4 bases from V and 1 from J, leaving 5 bases between them. Germline V lookup: CDR1 MNHEY, CDR2 SMNVEV (reference sequence). CDR3 bases: TGTGCCAGCAGTTGGAAAAGCAATCAGCCCCAGCATTTT. This codes for CASSWKSNQPQHF.

This clonotype was seen a few times. V usage is TRBV19 and J usage is TRBJ2-5; weak D call: TRBD1 (5 bases). Germline CDR1 and CDR2: LNHDA and SQIVND (reference sequence). Trimming removed 2 bases at V and 3 bases at J, with 13 bases between. This CDR3 spans 15 amino acids. The CDR3 reads CASSIRQRAKETQYF. The CDR3 DNA is TGTGCCAGTAGTATAAGACAGCGCGCGAAAGAGACCCAGTACTTC.

On this clonotype: Possible read error: a much larger clone is one base away. Here the CDR3 omits its conserved ending phenylalanine or tryptophan, so a read error is the likely source. The chain links TRBV9 to TRBJ2-3; 11 bases map to TRBD2. Trimming cost V 0 bases and J 4 bases; bases outside gene matches: 4. This CDR3 is built from 16 residues. CDR1 and CDR2 from the germline V gene are SGDLS and YYNGEE. In nucleotides, the CDR3 is TGTGCCAGCAGCGTAGCTCTAGCGGGAGGATCAGATACGCAGTATCTT. Protein product: CASSVALAGGSDTQYL.

The chain has TRBV5-1 and TRBJ2-2, with no clear D. Looked up from germline, CDR1 is SGHRS and CDR2 is YFSETQ. V dropped 0 bases and J dropped 7 bases, with 13 bases sitting between them. This CDR3 has 15 amino acids. CDR3 in amino acids: CASSLGGPKVGELFF. CDR3 nucleotides: TGCGCCAGCAGCTTGGGAGGCCCGAAGGTCGGGGAGCTGTTTTTT.

This clonotype was counted ten times or more. The rearrangement joins TRBV7-9 to TRBJ2-3; D call uncertain. Germline V gene data show CDR1 as SEHNR and CDR2 as FQNEAQ (reference sequence). V lost 4 bases to trimming and J lost 13 bases, with 9 bases between them. This CDR3 is built from 10 residues. Written as DNA, the CDR3 is TGTGCCAGCAGCTCAGGCCAGAAGTATTTT. It specifies CASSSGQKYF.